Each of the 22 T cell receptor beta chains below was sequenced from the same sample in a study of cytomegalovirus exposure and HLA in healthy donors. The PCR employed 60 Vbeta primers together with 13 Jbeta primers. Profiled with immunoSEQ multiplex PCR; TCRdb holds only in-frame clones, not every one. The repertoire holds about 120,000 clones, with 80% as singletons. Material for sequencing was PBMCs. Receptors originate from a female donor in good health and CMV-seropositive.

CDR3 region: CSVVPGQGAYEQYF. As DNA, the CDR3 is TGCAGCGTTGTTCCGGGACAGGGGGCCTACGAGCAGTACTTC. The chain uses TRBV29-1 and TRBJ2-7, with 11 bases lining up with TRBD1. The CDR3 sequence is 14 residues long. CDR1 and CDR2 from the germline V gene are SQVTM and ANQGSEA. The J segment lost 2 bases and the V segment lost 4 bases, leaving 4 bases of the junction unmatched.

The rearrangement links TRBV9 to TRBJ2-1; tentative D call: TRBD1 (6 bases). Trimming removed 0 bases at V and 8 bases at J, with 12 bases between. The CDR3 totals 14 residues. The germline CDR1 and CDR2 sequences are SGDLS and YYNGEE. Written as DNA, the CDR3 is TGTGCCAGCAGCGTAGGGATCGAGGGGGATGAGCAGTTCTTC. Its translation is CASSVGIEGDEQFF.

The V gene is TRBV28, the J gene TRBJ2-1; D unresolved. V was cut by 2 bases and J by 9 bases, with 14 bases left in between. CDR1 is MDHEN and CDR2 is SYDVKM in the germline V gene. CDR3 length: 14 residues. CDR3 bases: TGTGCCAGCAGTTTAGGTGCCCCGCGTGGTGAGCAGTTCTTC. Translation: CASSLGAPRGEQFF. Variable domain in full (rest from reference TRBV28 and TRBJ2-1): DVKVTQSSRYLVKRTGEKVFLECVQDMDHENMFWYRQDPGLGLRLIYFSYDVKMKEKGDIPEGYSVSREKKERFSLILESASTNQTSMYLCASSLGAPRGEQFFGPGTRLTVL.

V and J are TRBV18 and TRBJ1-1; 9 nucleotides agree with TRBD1. CDR3 length equals 15 residues. Trimming removed 6 bases from V and 1 base from J; junction bases left unmatched: 6. Germline V CDR1 and CDR2: KGHSH, LQKENI. The chain's CDR3 is CASSRLTGGNTEAFF. CDR3 DNA sequence: TGTGCCAGCTCCCGCCTGACAGGGGGGAACACTGAAGCTTTCTTT.

V gene TRBV2 combines with J gene TRBJ1-6; D may be TRBD1 (5 bases). V shed 2 bases and J shed 14 bases, with 13 bases lying between them. This CDR3 comprises 13 residues. The V gene's germline CDR1 is SNHLY and CDR2 FYNNEI. CDR3 amino acids: CASSEFARGSLHF. The CDR3 DNA reads as TGTGCCAGCAGTGAATTCGCTCGGGGGTCCCTCCACTTT.

The chain links TRBV7-2 to TRBJ1-2; 8 bases fit TRBD1. This CDR3 spans 16 amino acids. CDR1 and CDR2 from the germline V gene are SGHTA and FQGNSA. V shed 0 bases and J 4 bases; nucleotides not matched to a gene: 7. The CDR3 sequence is CASSLAGTGPLYGYTF. CDR3 DNA: TGTGCCAGCAGCTTAGCCGGGACAGGACCCCTCTATGGCTACACCTTC.

V usage is TRBV5-8 and J usage is TRBJ1-2; D not certain. The CDR3 length is 13 residues. V lost 4 bases to trimming and J lost 2 bases, with 9 bases between them. Germline CDR1 is SGHTS and CDR2 is YDEGEE. The CDR3 region has the DNA TGTGCCAGCAGCCCCCGGGAGAACTATGGCTACACCTTC. This codes for CASSPRENYGYTF.

This chain links TRBV2 with TRBJ1-6; 9 positions agree with TRBD1. Germline loops: CDR1 SNHLY, CDR2 FYNNEI. The trim removed 4 bases at V and 9 bases at J, leaving 7 bases unmatched. The CDR3 is made up of 15 amino acids. CDR3 residues: CASSVVTGGSSPLHF. The CDR3 nucleotides read TGTGCCAGCAGTGTGGTGACAGGGGGATCTTCACCCCTCCACTTT.

The chain employs TRBV6-5 and TRBJ1-6, with D perhaps matching TRBD1 (5 bases). Germline V gene sequence: CDR1 MNHEY, CDR2 SVGAGI. The CDR3 loop spans 13 amino acids. V lost 3 bases to trimming and J lost 12 bases, with 12 bases between them. The chain's CDR3 is CASSYWGTEPLHF. The CDR3 nucleotides read TGTGCCAGCAGTTATTGGGGCACGGAACCCCTCCACTTT.

The chain joins TRBV27 to TRBJ2-2; no firm D call. Trimming removed 3 bases at V and 6 bases at J, with 8 bases between. Germline values: CDR1 MNHEY, CDR2 SMNVEV (reference sequence). This CDR3 has 13 residues. CDR3 nucleotide sequence: TGTGCCAGCAGTTTGGTAGCCCCCGGGGAGCTGTTTTTT. Amino acid sequence: CASSLVAPGELFF.

This clone turned up a few times. The chain combines TRBV5-1 with TRBJ1-6, with D possibly being TRBD1 (6 bases). CDR3 length: 16 amino acids. V lost 0 bases to trimming and J lost 3 bases, with 10 bases between them. Per the germline V gene, CDR1 is SGHRS and CDR2 is YFSETQ. In DNA, the CDR3 is TGCGCCAGCAGCTTGGCCGGACAGCGCTATAATTCACCCCTCCACTTT. Protein product: CASSLAGQRYNSPLHF.

V is TRBV2 and J is TRBJ1-1, with no clear D. V lost 4 bases and J lost 2, with 11 bases in between. The CDR3 has 14 residues. CDR1 is SNHLY and CDR2 is FYNNEI in the germline V gene. The CDR3 spells CASSGMGSNTEAFF. The DNA of the CDR3 is TGTGCCAGCAGTGGAATGGGCAGCAACACTGAAGCTTTCTTT.

V and J are TRBV23-1 and TRBJ1-1; possibly TRBD1 for D (5 bases). Being an ORF, TRBV23-1 has a function that is uncertain. The CDR3 has 16 amino acids. With 1 base removed from V and 1 base from J, the gap between germline ends came to 13 bases. For the CDR3, the DNA is TGCGCCAGCAGTCAATGGCGTGGGGCCCCGAACACTGAAGCTTTCTTT. It encodes CASSQWRGAPNTEAFF.

The chain combines TRBV29-1 with TRBJ1-5; no definite D call. Between the trimmed V and J ends, which lost 4 bases and 6 bases, there was a span of 16 bases. Germline V CDR1 and CDR2: SQVTM, ANQGSEA. The CDR3 has 14 amino acids. CDR3 sequence (DNA): TGCAGCGTTGTACTTGGTTCCCCCCCTCAGCCCCAGCATTTT. As protein: CSVVLGSPPQPQHF. The entire variable domain, with the rest obtained from reference TRBV29-1 and TRBJ1-5, is as follows: SAVISQKPSRDICQRGTSLTIQCQVDSQVTMMFWYRQQPGQSLTLIATANQGSEATYESGFVIDKFPISRPNLTFSTLTVSNMSPEDSSIYLCSVVLGSPPQPQHFGDGTRLSIL.

The chain uses TRBV28 and TRBJ1-5; D might be TRBD1 (5 bases). V lost 2 bases, J lost 5 bases, and 7 bases lay in between. The CDR3 sequence is 13 residues long. Germline values: CDR1 MDHEN, CDR2 SYDVKM. Written as DNA, the CDR3 is TGTGCCAGCAGTTTACAAGGGGATCAGCCCCAGCATTTT. It translates to CASSLQGDQPQHF.

V and J are TRBV10-3 and TRBJ1-2; 7 nucleotides match TRBD1. Germline V gene sequence: CDR1 ENHRY, CDR2 SYGVKD. V gave up 0 bases and J gave up 5 bases; unmatched junction bases: 3. The CDR3 has 14 residues. CDR3 nucleotide sequence: TGTGCCATCAGTGAGTCGATGACAGGGTATGGCTACACCTTC. Translation: CAISESMTGYGYTF.

J is TRBJ1-2 and V is TRBV30; the D gene is possibly TRBD1 (6 bases). Trimming pared 2 bases from V and 4 bases from J, leaving 20 bases between. The CDR3 sequence is 16 residues long. The germline CDR1 and CDR2 sequences are GTSNPN and SVGIG (reference sequence). CDR3 coding DNA: TGTGCCTGGAGTTTCAAAAGGGGGGGAGGTAGCTATGGCTACACCTTC. Translating it yields CAWSFKRGGGSYGYTF.

The genes are TRBV19 and TRBJ2-3, with 10 bases lining up with TRBD1. There are 15 residues in the CDR3. V was clipped by 8 bases and J by 5 bases; unmatched bases: 10. Per the germline V gene, CDR1 is LNHDA and CDR2 is SQIVND (reference sequence). As DNA, the CDR3 is TGTGCCAGTCGGACGACAGGGGGCGCCGTAGATACGCAGTATTTT. It codes for CASRTTGGAVDTQYF.

This clone was found once. This chain connects TRBV11-3 to TRBJ1-1; D is unclear. Per germline, CDR1 SGHNT and CDR2 YENEEA. The CDR3 contains 13 residues. Trimming left V 5 bases short and J 1 base short, with 8 bases between. The CDR3 DNA reads as TGTGCCAGCAGCCCGCCAGGGAACACTGAAGCTTTCTTT. Its translation: CASSPPGNTEAFF.

The genes are TRBV7-2 and TRBJ2-5, with a weak D call TRBD2 (6 bases). CDR1 and CDR2 from the germline V gene are SGHTA and FQGNSA. Trimming stripped 3 bases from V and 5 bases from J, with 16 bases between. CDR3 length equals 15 residues. This CDR3 reads CASSLASRGGETQYF. The CDR3 DNA reads TGTGCCAGCAGCTTGGCGTCGCGGGGTGGGGAGACCCAGTACTTC. The full variable domain, rest sourced from reference TRBV7-2 and TRBJ2-5, is GAGVSQSPSNKVTEKGKDVELRCDPISGHTALYWYRQSLGQGLEFLIYFQGNSAPDKSGLPSDRFSAERTGGSVSTLTIQRTQQEDSAVYLCASSLASRGGETQYFGPGTRLLVL.

The V and J genes are TRBV6-1 and TRBJ1-4, with D maybe TRBD1 (6 bases). Trimming stripped 10 bases from V and 8 bases from J, with 14 bases between. Germline CDR1 reads MNHNS; CDR2 reads SASEGT. The CDR3 runs 12 residues. The CDR3 bases are TGTGCCATTCGACAGGTCACGGAAAAACTGTTTTTT. This sequence encodes CAIRQVTEKLFF.

The chain joins TRBV7-2 to TRBJ1-3; D gene unclear. Trimming left V 4 bases short and J 4 bases short, with 14 bases between. The CDR3 spans 15 residues. Germline CDR1 and CDR2: SGHTA and FQGNSA. CDR3: CASSSSGRSGNTIYF. DNA for the CDR3: TGTGCCAGCAGCTCCTCGGGGAGAAGCGGAAACACCATATATTTT.